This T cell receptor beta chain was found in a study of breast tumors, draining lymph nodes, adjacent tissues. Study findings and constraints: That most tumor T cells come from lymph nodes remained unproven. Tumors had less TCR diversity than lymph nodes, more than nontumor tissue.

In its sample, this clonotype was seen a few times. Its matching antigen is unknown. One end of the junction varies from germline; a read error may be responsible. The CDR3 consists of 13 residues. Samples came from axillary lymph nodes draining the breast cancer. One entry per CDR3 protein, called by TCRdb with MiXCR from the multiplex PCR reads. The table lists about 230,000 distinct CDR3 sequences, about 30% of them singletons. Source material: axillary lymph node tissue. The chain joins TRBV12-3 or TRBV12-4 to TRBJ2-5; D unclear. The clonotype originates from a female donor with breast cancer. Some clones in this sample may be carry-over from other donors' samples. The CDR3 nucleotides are TGTGCCAGCAGTTTCCCGTACCAAGAGATCCAGTACTTC. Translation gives CASSFPYQEIQYF.